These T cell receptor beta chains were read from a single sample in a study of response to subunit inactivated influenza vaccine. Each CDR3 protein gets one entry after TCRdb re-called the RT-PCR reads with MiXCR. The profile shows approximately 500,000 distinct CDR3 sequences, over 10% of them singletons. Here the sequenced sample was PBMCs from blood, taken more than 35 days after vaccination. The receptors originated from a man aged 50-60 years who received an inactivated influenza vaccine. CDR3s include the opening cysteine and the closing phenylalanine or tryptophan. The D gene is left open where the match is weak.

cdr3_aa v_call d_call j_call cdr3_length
CSVDVQGLTGELFF TRBV29-1 - TRBJ2-2 14
CASSSWDRMNTEAFF TRBV12-3/TRBV12-4 TRBD1 TRBJ1-1 15
CASSLKSRGEQYF TRBV7-2 - TRBJ2-7 13
CASSLSGGQGEQYF TRBV12-3/TRBV12-4 - TRBJ2-7 14
CSVDWLAGKRYEQYF TRBV29-1 TRBD2 TRBJ2-7 15
CASSYPTGVEQFF TRBV6-5 - TRBJ2-1 13
CASSLAHGLAGRPYEQYF TRBV7-2 TRBD2 TRBJ2-7 18
CASSRGRGGETQYF TRBV7-8 TRBD2 TRBJ2-5 14
CAWSGSGATIYF TRBV30 - TRBJ1-3 12
CASTPWGDQPQHF TRBV28 - TRBJ1-5 13
CSVRGQQSTGELFF TRBV29-1 TRBD1 TRBJ2-2 14
CASSLSGDYYGYTF TRBV5-1 - TRBJ1-2 14
CSARRRGITGELFF TRBV20-1 - TRBJ2-2 14
CASSRTGGTDTQYF TRBV12-3/TRBV12-4 TRBD1 TRBJ2-3 14
CASSSLGLGQNTEAFF TRBV5-1 - TRBJ1-1 16
CSARRARQVGTNEKLFF TRBV20-1 - TRBJ1-4 17
CASSLAWGSETQYF TRBV7-2 - TRBJ2-5 14
CASSQAPLGAEQYF TRBV4-2 - TRBJ2-7 14
CASSQDGTSGRADEQYF TRBV4-3 TRBD2 TRBJ2-7 17
CATNHNYGYTF TRBV11-2 - TRBJ1-2 11
CSGQVAYEQYF TRBV29-1 - TRBJ2-7 11
CASSQGGPGLPYEQYF TRBV3-1 - TRBJ2-7 16
CASSSPMTIPPETQYF TRBV5-5 - TRBJ2-5 16
CASSSGATQPQHF TRBV6-5 - TRBJ1-5 13
CASSSGQFNEQFF TRBV7-3 - TRBJ2-1 13
CASSLGLSASLSTDTQYF TRBV27 - TRBJ2-3 18
CASRRGQGVYEQYF TRBV6-2/TRBV6-3 TRBD1 TRBJ2-7 14
CASSQGLWSNEQFF TRBV4-1 - TRBJ2-1 14
CASSPGPLEQYF TRBV18 - TRBJ2-7 12
CSVEAAEASNEQFF TRBV29-1 - TRBJ2-1 14
CASSLAYGTGDQDMNTEAFF TRBV7-9 TRBD1 TRBJ1-1 20
CASSLTNEKLFF TRBV7-9 - TRBJ1-4 12
CASSLFEAKNIQYF TRBV12-3/TRBV12-4 - TRBJ2-4 14
CASSLWDRNYGYTF TRBV12-3/TRBV12-4 TRBD1 TRBJ1-2 14
CASRGGQVNSPLHF TRBV7-2 TRBD1 TRBJ1-6 14
CASSLRWAATNEKLFF TRBV27 - TRBJ1-4 16
CASSQENRGFTDTQYF TRBV4-3 - TRBJ2-3 16
CASSRGQGELYNEQFF TRBV5-1 TRBD1 TRBJ2-1 16
CASSPAVWGVQYF TRBV7-2 - TRBJ2-7 13
CAWSVDTNYGYTF TRBV30 - TRBJ1-2 13
CASSLGLTERETQYF TRBV7-8 - TRBJ2-5 15
CSARGASGNTIYF TRBV20-1 - TRBJ1-3 13